This paragraph reports one TCR beta chain. This record belongs to a study of blood T cell repertoires in COVID-19. CDR3 length: 15 residues. V shed 2 bases and J shed 2 bases, with 12 bases lying between them. The germline V gene has CDR1 MDHEN and CDR2 SYDVKM. Libraries were prepared by immunoSEQ multiplex PCR; TCRdb keeps only in-frame clonotypes and omits some of them. In the table there are 180,000 or so clones, more than 75% of which are singletons. The gene calls are TRBV28 and TRBJ1-2, with a tentative D call TRBD1 (6 bases). This clonotype originated in a person aged 65 to 79 with COVID-19, enrolled during active disease. Sequencing used peripheral blood. Here the CDR3 reads CASSLQGNYNYGYTF. The CDR3 DNA is TGTGCCAGCAGTTTACAGGGGAATTACAACTATGGCTACACCTTC.